This TCR beta chain stems from a study of PD-L1 blockade in urothelial cancer. The germline gives CDR1 SGHTA, CDR2 FQGTGA. V lost 3 bases and J lost 1; bases outside the gene matches: 1. This CDR3 has 16 residues. Described time point: pretreatment peripheral blood. For this clone: What it binds is not known.

Findings and limits, study-wide: Below-median TCR clonality that was measured in pretreatment blood predicted better survival.

Sequencing used immunoSEQ multiplex PCR; TCRdb keeps in-frame clones, though not all of them. The table shows tens of thousands of clones, with around 83% occurring only once. The genes are TRBV7-3 and TRBJ2-3; 13 positions agree with TRBD2. The source of this sequence is an older woman with urothelial cancer. The source was PBMCs, collected around atezolizumab (anti-PD-L1) treatment. The CDR3 loop reads CASSFGLAGGTDTQYF. The CDR3 bases are TGTGCCAGCAGCTTTGGACTAGCGGGGGGCACAGATACGCAGTATTTT.